A single sample gave rise to the 5 T cell receptor beta chains below, sequenced in a study of CDR3 diversity in severe acne. TCRdb called the PCR reads again in MiXCR, with one record for every CDR3 protein. In the table there are about 98,000 distinct CDR3 sequences, 51% of which are singletons. Sequenced: blood. The receptors shown here come from a male donor with acne.

This clonotype was found a few times. J is TRBJ2-3 and V is TRBV27; the match to TRBD2 covers 9 bases. The germline gives CDR1 MNHEY, CDR2 SMNVEV (reference sequence). The CDR3 has 16 residues. Trimming at V came to 6 bases and at J to 7 bases, leaving 14 bases not matched to a gene. CDR3 nucleotide sequence: TGTGCCAGCAGCACCTTAGCGGGAGTTTATGAGAATACGCAGTATTTT. Translation: CASSTLAGVYENTQYF.

V usage is TRBV30 and J usage is TRBJ1-1; D is unresolved. Germline CDR1 reads GTSNPN; CDR2 reads SVGIG (reference sequence). The CDR3 spans 15 residues. V shed 1 base and J shed 4 bases, with 16 bases lying between them. The DNA of the CDR3 is TGTGCCTGGAGTGAATTATTGAAGGGCGCCACTGAAGCTTTCTTT. This codes for CAWSELLKGATEAFF.

This clonotype showed up many times. The chain couples TRBV19 to TRBJ2-6, with D possibly TRBD2 on 8 matching bases. V shed 7 bases and J shed 2 bases, with 12 bases lying between them. The CDR3 sequence is 15 residues long. From germline, CDR1 is LNHDA and CDR2 SQIVND (reference sequence). The CDR3 reads CASTGRGPGANVLTF. For the CDR3, the DNA is TGTGCCAGTACCGGGAGGGGGCCTGGGGCCAACGTCCTGACTTTC.

V and J are TRBV7-6 and TRBJ2-1, with 8 bases that match TRBD2. Germline CDR1 reads SGHVS; CDR2 reads FNYEAQ. The CDR3 covers 15 residues. Germline trimming cut 5 bases from V and 3 bases from J; bases unmatched to any gene: 6. CDR3 DNA sequence: TGTGCCAGCAGCGCATCAGCGGGGGACTACAATGAGCAGTTCTTC. It codes for CASSASAGDYNEQFF.

This clonotype was seen many times. This sequence joins TRBV4-2 and TRBJ2-1, with 7 bases aligning to TRBD2. Losses at the gene ends were 0 bases for V and 3 bases for J; bases not matched to a gene: 5. The CDR3 totals 16 residues. In germline, CDR1 is LGHNA, CDR2 YNFKEQ. Here the CDR3 DNA reads TGTGCCAGCAGCCAAGACAGGCGGGGGAGCTACAATGAGCAGTTCTTC. Amino acid sequence: CASSQDRRGSYNEQFF.